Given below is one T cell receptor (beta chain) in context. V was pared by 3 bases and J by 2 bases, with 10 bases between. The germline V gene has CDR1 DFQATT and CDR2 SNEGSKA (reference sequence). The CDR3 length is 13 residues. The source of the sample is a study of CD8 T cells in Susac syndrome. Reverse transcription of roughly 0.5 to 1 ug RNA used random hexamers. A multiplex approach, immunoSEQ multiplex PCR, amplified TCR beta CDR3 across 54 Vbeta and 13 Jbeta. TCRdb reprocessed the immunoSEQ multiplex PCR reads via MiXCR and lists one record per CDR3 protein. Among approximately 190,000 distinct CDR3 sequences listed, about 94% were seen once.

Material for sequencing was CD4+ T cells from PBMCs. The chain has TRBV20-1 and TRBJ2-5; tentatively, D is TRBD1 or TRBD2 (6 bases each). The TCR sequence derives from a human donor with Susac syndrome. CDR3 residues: CSASGGKQETQYF. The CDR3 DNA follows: TGCAGTGCTAGCGGGGGCAAACAAGAGACCCAGTACTTC.